The 8 T cell receptor beta chains below were found in one sample sequenced in a study of blood T cells in healthy people across ages. For the second PCR, which ran for about 6 to 11 cycles, a sample-barcoded 5' primer and a J-beta primer mix were used. TCRdb analysed the 5' RACE reads with MiXCR anew, one entry per CDR3 protein. The table lists around 940,000 distinct CDR3 sequences, roughly 47% of them singletons. Specimen: blood. Source of these receptors: a woman aged 60 to 75 in good health.

This chain uses TRBV9 with TRBJ2-7; D is possibly TRBD1 or TRBD2 (5 bases each). The CDR3 extends over 16 amino acids. Germline V gene sequence: CDR1 SGDLS, CDR2 YYNGEE. Trimming shortened V by 1 base and J by 7 bases, and 21 bases separated the two germline ends. The CDR3 is CASSVHPGWGSGEQYF. CDR3 in DNA: TGTGCCAGCAGCGTACACCCAGGGTGGGGGTCGGGGGAGCAGTACTTC.

The V and J genes are TRBV7-2 and TRBJ1-2; the match to TRBD1 covers 10 bases. This CDR3 is built from 16 residues. The germline CDR1 and CDR2 sequences are SGHTA and FQGNSA. J gave up 2 bases and V 5 bases, and 8 bases lay outside the gene matches. The CDR3, as DNA: TGTGCCAGCAGCCCCCCCCGGACAGGGGGAAACTATGGCTACACCTTC. It is translated as CASSPPRTGGNYGYTF.

The genes are TRBV20-1 and TRBJ2-1, with TRBD2 as a possible D gene (6 bases). CDR3 length: 15 residues. With 3 bases removed from V and 4 bases from J, the gap between germline ends came to 16 bases. Germline-derived CDR1 and CDR2 are DFQATT and SNEGSKA (reference sequence). In nucleotides, the CDR3 is TGCAGTGCTAGGTCAAGCGGGCAAATATACAATGAGCAGTTCTTC. Its protein product is CSARSSGQIYNEQFF.

This clonotype was found a few times. The chain uses TRBV5-6 and TRBJ2-3; D is uncertain. V lost 0 bases and J 2 bases, leaving 7 bases between the germline ends. Germline V gene lookup returns CDR1 SGHDT and CDR2 YYEEEE. The CDR3 covers 14 residues. CDR3 residues: CASSLDSTTDTQYF. In DNA form, the CDR3 reads TGTGCCAGCAGCTTGGACAGTACCACAGATACGCAGTATTTT.

The rearrangement links TRBV5-1 to TRBJ2-1; 10 bases line up with TRBD2. This CDR3 spans 17 amino acids. Trimming removed 2 bases from V and 0 bases from J; junction bases left unmatched: 5. Germline V lookup: CDR1 SGHRS, CDR2 YFSETQ. The CDR3 loop reads CASSFSSSGGSYNEQFF. CDR3 in DNA: TGCGCCAGCAGCTTTTCGTCTAGCGGGGGCTCCTACAATGAGCAGTTCTTC.

The chain uses TRBV20-1 and TRBJ2-7; D possibly corresponds to TRBD1 (5 bases). Trimming pared 3 bases from V and 0 bases from J, leaving 12 bases between. Germline CDR1 and CDR2: DFQATT and SNEGSKA (reference sequence). This CDR3 contains 14 residues. Here the CDR3 DNA reads TGCAGTGCTAGTGTAGGGGCCTACTCCTACGAGCAGTACTTC. Translation gives CSASVGAYSYEQYF.

The chain employs TRBV18 and TRBJ1-5; D unclear. V gave up 2 bases and J gave up 2 bases, with 1 base separating them. Germline V gives CDR1 KGHSH, CDR2 LQKENI. There are 12 residues in the CDR3. Here the CDR3 DNA reads TGTGCCAGCTCACCAGGCAATCAGCCCCAGCATTTT. Encoded protein: CASSPGNQPQHF.

This rearrangement joins TRBV20-1 to TRBJ2-1, with TRBD2 identical over 15 bases. This CDR3 region has 15 residues. Germline V gene lookup returns CDR1 DFQATT and CDR2 SNEGSKA (reference sequence). The J segment lost 8 bases and the V segment lost 3 bases, leaving 5 bases of the junction unmatched. This chain's CDR3 is CSARGRTSGRDEQFF. CDR3 coding DNA: TGCAGTGCTAGGGGCCGGACTAGCGGGAGGGATGAGCAGTTCTTC.